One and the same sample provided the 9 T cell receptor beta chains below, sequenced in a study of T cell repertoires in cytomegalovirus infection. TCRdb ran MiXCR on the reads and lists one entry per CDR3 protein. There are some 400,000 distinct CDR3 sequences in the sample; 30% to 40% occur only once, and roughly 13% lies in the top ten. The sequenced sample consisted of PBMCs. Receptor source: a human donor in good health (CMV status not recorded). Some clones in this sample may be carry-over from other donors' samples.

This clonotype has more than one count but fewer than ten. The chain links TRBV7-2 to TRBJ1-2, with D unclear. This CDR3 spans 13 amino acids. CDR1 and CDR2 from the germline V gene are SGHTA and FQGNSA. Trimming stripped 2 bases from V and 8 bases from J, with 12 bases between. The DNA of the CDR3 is TGTGCCAGCAGCTTACAACGGGCGGGAGGCTACACCTTC. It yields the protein CASSLQRAGGYTF. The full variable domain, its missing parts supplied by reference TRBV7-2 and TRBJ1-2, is GAGVSQSPSNKVTEKGKDVELRCDPISGHTALYWYRQSLGQGLEFLIYFQGNSAPDKSGLPSDRFSAERTGGSVSTLTIQRTQQEDSAVYLCASSLQRAGGYTFGSGTRLTVV.

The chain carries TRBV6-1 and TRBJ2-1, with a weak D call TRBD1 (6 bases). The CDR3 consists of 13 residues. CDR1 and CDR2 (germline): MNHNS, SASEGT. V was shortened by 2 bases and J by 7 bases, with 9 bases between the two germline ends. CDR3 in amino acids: CASSETGKNEQFF. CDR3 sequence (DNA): TGTGCCAGCAGTGAAACAGGGAAGAATGAGCAGTTCTTC.

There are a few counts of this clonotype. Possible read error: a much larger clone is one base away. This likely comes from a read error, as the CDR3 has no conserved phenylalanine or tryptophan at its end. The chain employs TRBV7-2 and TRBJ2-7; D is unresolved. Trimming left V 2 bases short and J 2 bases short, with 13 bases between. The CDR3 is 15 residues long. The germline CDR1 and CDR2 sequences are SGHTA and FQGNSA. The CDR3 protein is CASSLMVARPYEQYL. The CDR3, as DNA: TGTGCCAGCAGCTTAATGGTGGCGAGGCCCTACGAGCAGTACTTA.

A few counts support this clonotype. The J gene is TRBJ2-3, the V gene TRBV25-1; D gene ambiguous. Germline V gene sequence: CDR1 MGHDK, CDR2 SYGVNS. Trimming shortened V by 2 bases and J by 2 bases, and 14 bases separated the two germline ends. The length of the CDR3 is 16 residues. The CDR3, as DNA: TGTGCCAGCAGTGAAAACAGCCTAAGTTCCACAGATACGCAGTATTTT. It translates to CASSENSLSSTDTQYF.

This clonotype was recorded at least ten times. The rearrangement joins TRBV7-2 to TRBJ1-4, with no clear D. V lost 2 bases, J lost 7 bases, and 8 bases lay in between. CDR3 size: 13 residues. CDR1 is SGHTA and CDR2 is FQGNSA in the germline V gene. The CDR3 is CASSLMLGEKLFF. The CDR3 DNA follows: TGTGCCAGCAGCTTAATGTTAGGTGAAAAACTGTTTTTT. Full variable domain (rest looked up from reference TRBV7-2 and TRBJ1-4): GAGVSQSPSNKVTEKGKDVELRCDPISGHTALYWYRQSLGQGLEFLIYFQGNSAPDKSGLPSDRFSAERTGGSVSTLTIQRTQQEDSAVYLCASSLMLGEKLFFGSGTQLSVL.

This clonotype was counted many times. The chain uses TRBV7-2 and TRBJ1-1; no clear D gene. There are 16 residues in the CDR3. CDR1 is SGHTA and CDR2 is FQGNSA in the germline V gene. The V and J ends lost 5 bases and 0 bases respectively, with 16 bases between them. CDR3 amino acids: CASSVRSRAMNTEAFF. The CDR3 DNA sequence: TGTGCCAGCAGCGTACGCTCTAGAGCCATGAACACTGAAGCTTTCTTT.

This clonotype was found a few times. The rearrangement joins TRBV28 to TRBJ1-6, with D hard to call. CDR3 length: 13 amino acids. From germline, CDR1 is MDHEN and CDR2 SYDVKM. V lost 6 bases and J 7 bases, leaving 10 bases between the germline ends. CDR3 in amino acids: CASSAGGNSPLHF. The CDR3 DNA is TGTGCCAGCAGCGCGGGAGGGAATTCACCCCTCCACTTT.

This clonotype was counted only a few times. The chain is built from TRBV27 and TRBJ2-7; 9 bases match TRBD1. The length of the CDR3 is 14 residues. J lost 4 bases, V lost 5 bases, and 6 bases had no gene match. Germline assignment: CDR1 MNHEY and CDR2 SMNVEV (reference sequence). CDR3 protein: CASSTGTGWYEQYF. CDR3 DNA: TGTGCCAGCAGTACCGGGACAGGGTGGTACGAGCAGTACTTC.

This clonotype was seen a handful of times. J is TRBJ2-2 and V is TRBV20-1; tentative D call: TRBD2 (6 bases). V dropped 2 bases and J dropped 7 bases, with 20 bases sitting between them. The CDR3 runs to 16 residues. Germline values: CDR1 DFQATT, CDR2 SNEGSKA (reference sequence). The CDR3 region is CSARPRDQIKVGELFF. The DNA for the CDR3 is TGCAGTGCTAGACCGCGGGACCAAATCAAGGTCGGGGAGCTGTTTTTT.